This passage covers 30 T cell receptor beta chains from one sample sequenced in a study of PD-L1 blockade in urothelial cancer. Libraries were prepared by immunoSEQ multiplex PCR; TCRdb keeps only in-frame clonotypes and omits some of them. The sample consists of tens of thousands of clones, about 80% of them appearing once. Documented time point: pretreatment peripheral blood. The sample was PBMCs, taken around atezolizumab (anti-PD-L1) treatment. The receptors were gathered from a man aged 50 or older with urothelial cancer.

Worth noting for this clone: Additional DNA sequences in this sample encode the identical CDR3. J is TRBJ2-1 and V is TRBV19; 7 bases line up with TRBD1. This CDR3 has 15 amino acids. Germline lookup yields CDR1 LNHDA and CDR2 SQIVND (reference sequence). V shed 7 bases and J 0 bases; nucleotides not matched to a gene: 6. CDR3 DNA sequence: TGTGCCAGTACCCTGGACAGGAGCTCCTACAATGAGCAGTTCTTC. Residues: CASTLDRSSYNEQFF.

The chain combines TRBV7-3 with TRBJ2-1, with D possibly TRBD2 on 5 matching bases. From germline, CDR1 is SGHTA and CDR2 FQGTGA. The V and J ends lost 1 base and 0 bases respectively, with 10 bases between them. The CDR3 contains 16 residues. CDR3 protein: CASSLSAAGSYNEQFF. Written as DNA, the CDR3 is TGTGCCAGCAGCTTAAGCGCGGCGGGCTCCTACAATGAGCAGTTCTTC.

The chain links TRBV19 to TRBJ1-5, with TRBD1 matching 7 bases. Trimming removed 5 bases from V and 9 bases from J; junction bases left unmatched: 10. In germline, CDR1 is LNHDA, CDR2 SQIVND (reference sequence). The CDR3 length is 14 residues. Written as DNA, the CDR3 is TGTGCCAGTAGTCCTGGGACAGCTCAATGGCCCCAGCATTTT. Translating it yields CASSPGTAQWPQHF.

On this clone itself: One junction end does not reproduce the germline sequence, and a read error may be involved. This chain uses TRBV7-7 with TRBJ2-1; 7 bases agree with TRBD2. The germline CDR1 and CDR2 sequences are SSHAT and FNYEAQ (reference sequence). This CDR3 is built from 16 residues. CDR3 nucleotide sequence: TGTGCTAGCAGCTTAGTCCCAGCGGGACCTCCTAATGAGCAGTTCTTC. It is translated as CASSLVPAGPPNEQFF. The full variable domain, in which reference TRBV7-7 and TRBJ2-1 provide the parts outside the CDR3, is GAGVSQSPRYKVTKRGQDVTLRCDPISSHATLYWYQQALGQGPEFLTYFNYEAQPDKSGLPSDRFSAERPEGSISTLTIQRTEQRDSAMYRCASSLVPAGPPNEQFFGPGTRLTVL.

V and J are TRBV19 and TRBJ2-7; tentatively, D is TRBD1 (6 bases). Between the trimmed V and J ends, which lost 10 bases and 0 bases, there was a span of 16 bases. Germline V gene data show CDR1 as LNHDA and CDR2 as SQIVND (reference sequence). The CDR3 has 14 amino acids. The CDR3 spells CATKVVGGSYEQYF. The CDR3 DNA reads TGTGCCACCAAGGTGGTAGGGGGCTCCTACGAGCAGTACTTC.

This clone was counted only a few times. The CDR3 protein is CATSFLLREKLFF. CDR3 sequence (DNA): TGTGCCACCAGTTTCTTACTGCGTGAAAAACTGTTTTTT. The J gene is TRBJ1-4, the V gene TRBV15, with no clear D. Trimming removed 6 bases from V and 7 bases from J, with 12 bases in between. Germline values: CDR1 LNHNV, CDR2 YYDKDF (reference sequence). This CDR3 region has 13 residues. Filled out from reference TRBV15 and TRBJ1-4, the complete variable domain reads DAMVIQNPRYQVTQFGKPVTLSCSQTLNHNVMYWYQQKSSQAPKLLFHYYDKDFNNEADTPDNFQSRRPNTSFCFLDIRSPGLGDTAMYLCATSFLLREKLFFGSGTQLSVL.

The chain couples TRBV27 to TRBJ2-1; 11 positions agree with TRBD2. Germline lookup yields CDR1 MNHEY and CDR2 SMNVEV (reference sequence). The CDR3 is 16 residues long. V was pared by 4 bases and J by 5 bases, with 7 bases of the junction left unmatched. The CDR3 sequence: CASSWLAGGYNNEQFF. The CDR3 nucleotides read TGTGCCAGCAGTTGGCTAGCGGGAGGTTACAACAATGAGCAGTTCTTC.

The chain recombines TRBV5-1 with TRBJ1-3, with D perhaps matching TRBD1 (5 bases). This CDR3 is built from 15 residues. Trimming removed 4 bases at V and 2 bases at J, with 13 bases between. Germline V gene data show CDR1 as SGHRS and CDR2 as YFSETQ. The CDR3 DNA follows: TGCGCCAGCAGCCCGGGGGTGGGAGCTGGAAACACCATATATTTT. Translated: CASSPGVGAGNTIYF.

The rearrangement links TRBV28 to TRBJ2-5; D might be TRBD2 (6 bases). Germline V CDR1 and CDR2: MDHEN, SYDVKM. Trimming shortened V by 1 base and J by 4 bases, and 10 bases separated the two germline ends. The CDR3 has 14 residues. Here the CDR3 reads CASSLLGGGETQYF. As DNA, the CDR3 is TGTGCCAGCAGTTTATTGGGGGGAGGAGAGACCCAGTACTTC.

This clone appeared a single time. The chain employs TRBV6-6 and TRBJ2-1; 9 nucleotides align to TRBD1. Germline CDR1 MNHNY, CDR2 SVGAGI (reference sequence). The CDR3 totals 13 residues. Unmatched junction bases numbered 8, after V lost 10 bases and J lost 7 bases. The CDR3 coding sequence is TGTGCCACTACCGGGACAGGGTCAAATGAGCAGTTCTTC. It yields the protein CATTGTGSNEQFF.

The CDR3 DNA follows: TGTGCCAGCAGCCCCGGGGGCCTAGCGGAAAGCTACGAGCAGTACTTC. Protein sequence: CASSPGGLAESYEQYF. The V and J genes are TRBV13 and TRBJ2-7; D may be TRBD2 (7 bases). The V gene lost 5 bases and the J gene lost 3 bases, with 20 bases spanning the gap. The CDR3 sequence is 16 residues long. The germline V gene has CDR1 PRHDT and CDR2 FYEKMQ (reference sequence).

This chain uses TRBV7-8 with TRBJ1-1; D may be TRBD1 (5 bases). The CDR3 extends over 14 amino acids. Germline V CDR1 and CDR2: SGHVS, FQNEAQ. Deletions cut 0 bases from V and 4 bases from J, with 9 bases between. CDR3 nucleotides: TGTGCCAGCAGCTTAGCGCAGGGTCGCACTGAAGCTTTCTTT. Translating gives CASSLAQGRTEAFF.

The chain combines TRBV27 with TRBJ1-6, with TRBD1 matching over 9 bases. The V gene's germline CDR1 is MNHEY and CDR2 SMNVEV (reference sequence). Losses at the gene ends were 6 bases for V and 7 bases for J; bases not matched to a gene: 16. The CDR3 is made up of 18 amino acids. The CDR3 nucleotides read TGTGCCAGCAGCTCCCGACAGGGGGGGCGCGGCACGAATTCACCCCTCCACTTT. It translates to CASSSRQGGRGTNSPLHF.

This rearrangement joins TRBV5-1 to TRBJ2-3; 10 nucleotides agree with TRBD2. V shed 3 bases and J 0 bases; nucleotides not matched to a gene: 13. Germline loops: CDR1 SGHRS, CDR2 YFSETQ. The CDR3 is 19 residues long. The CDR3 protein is CASSSGPLRAGGSTDTQYF. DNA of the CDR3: TGCGCCAGCAGCTCTGGGCCCCTTAGAGCGGGGGGGAGCACAGATACGCAGTATTTT.

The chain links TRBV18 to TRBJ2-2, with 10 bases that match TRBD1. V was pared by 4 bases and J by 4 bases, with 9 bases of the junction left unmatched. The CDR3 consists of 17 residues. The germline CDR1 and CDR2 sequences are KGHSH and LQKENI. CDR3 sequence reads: CASSLRSGTGVTGELFF. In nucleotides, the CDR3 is TGTGCCAGCTCACTTCGTTCCGGGACAGGGGTCACCGGGGAGCTGTTTTTT.

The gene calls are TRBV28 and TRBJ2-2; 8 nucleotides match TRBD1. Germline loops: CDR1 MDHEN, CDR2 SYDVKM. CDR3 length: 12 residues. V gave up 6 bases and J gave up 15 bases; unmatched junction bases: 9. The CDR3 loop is CASRLRTGWLFF. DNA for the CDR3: TGTGCCAGCAGGCTGAGGACAGGGTGGTTGTTTTTT.

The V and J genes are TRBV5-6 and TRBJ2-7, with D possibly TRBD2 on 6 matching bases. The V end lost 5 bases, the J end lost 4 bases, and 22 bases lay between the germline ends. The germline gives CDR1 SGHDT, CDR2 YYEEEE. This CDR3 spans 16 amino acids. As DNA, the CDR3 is TGTGCCAGCAGGCCTAGTCCGGGGGAGTACCGGTACGAGCAGTACTTC. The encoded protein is CASRPSPGEYRYEQYF. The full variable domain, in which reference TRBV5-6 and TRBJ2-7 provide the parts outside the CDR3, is DAGVTQSPTHLIKTRGQQVTLRCSPKSGHDTVSWYQQALGQGPQFIFQYYEEEERQRGNFPDRFSGHQFPNYSSELNVNALLLGDSALYLCASRPSPGEYRYEQYFGPGTRLTVT.

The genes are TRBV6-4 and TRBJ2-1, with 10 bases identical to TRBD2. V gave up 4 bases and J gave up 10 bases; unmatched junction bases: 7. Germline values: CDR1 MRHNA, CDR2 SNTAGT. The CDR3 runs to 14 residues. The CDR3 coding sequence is TGTGCCAGCAGTGGGCTAGCGGGAGCAGGCGAGCAGTTCTTC. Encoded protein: CASSGLAGAGEQFF.

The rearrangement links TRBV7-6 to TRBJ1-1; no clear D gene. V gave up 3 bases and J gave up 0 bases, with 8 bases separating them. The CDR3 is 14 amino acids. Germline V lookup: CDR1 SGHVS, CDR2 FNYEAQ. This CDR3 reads CASSFQALNTEAFF. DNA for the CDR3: TGTGCCAGCAGCTTCCAGGCCCTGAACACTGAAGCTTTCTTT.

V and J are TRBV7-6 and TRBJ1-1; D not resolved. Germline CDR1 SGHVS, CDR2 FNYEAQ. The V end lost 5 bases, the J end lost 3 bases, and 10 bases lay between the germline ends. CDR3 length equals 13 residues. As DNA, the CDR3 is TGTGCCAGCAGCGCTGACTCCTACACTGAAGCTTTCTTT. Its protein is CASSADSYTEAFF.

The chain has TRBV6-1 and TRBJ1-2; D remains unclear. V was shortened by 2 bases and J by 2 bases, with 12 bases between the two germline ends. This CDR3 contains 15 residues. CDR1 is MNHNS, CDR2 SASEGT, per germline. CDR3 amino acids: CASSESHVLNYGYTF. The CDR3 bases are TGTGCCAGCAGTGAATCCCACGTACTGAACTATGGCTACACCTTC.

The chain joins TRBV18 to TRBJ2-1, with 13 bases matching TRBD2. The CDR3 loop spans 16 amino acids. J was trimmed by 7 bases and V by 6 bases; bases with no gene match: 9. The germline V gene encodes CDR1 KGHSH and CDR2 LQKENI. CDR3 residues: CASSQLLAGGPNEQFF. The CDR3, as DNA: TGTGCCAGCTCGCAGCTACTAGCGGGAGGGCCGAATGAGCAGTTCTTC.

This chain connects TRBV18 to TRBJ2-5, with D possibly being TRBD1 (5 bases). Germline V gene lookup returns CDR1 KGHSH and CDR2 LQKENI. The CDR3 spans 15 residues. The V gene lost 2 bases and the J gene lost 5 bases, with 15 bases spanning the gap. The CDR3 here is CASSPGQGTVETQYF. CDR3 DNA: TGTGCCAGCTCACCAGGGCAGGGAACAGTGGAGACCCAGTACTTC.

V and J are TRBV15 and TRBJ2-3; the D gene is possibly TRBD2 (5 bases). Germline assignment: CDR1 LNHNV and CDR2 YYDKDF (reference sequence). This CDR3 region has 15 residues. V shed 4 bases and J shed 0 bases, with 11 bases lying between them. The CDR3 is CATSILGRSTDTQYF. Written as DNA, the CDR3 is TGTGCCACCAGCATACTAGGAAGGAGCACAGATACGCAGTATTTT.

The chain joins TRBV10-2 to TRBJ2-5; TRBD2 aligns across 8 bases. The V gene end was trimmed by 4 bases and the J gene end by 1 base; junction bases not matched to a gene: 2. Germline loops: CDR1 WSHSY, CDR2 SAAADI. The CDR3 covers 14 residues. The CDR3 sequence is CASSGLAFQETQYF. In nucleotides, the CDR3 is TGCGCCAGCAGTGGACTAGCGTTCCAAGAGACCCAGTACTTC.

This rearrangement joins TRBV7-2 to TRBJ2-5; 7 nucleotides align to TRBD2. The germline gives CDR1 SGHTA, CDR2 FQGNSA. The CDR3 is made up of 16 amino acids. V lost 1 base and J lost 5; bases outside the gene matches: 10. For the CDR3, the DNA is TGTGCCAGCAGCTTAGTTTTCGAGCGGGATCGGGAGACCCAGTACTTC. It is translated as CASSLVFERDRETQYF.

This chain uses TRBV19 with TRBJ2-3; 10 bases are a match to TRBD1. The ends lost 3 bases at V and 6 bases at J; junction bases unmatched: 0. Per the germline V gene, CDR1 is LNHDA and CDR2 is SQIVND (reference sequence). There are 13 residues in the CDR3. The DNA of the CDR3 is TGTGCCAGTAGTATGGACAGGGGGGATACGCAGTATTTT. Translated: CASSMDRGDTQYF.

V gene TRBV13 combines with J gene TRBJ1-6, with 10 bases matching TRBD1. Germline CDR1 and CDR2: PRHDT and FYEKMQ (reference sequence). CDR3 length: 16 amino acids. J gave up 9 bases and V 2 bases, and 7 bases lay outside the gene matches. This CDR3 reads CASSLRDRGFGSPLHF. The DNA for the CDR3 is TGTGCCAGCAGCTTAAGGGACAGGGGATTCGGTTCACCCCTCCACTTT. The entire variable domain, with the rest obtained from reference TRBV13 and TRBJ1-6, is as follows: AAGVIQSPRHLIKEKRETATLKCYPIPRHDTVYWYQQGPGQDPQFLISFYEKMQSDKGSIPDRFSAQQFSDYHSELNMSSLELGDSALYFCASSLRDRGFGSPLHFGNGTRLTVT.

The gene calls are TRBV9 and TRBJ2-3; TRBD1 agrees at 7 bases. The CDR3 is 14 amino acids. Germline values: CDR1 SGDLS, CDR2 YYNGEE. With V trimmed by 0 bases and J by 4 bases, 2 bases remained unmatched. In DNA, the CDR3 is TGTGCCAGCAGCGTAGGACAGGGTGCAGATACGCAGTATTTT. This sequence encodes CASSVGQGADTQYF.

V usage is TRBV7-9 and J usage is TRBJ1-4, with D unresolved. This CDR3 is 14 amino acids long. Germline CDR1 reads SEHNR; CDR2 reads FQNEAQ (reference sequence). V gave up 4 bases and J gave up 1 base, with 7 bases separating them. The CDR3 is CASSSEGTNEKLFF. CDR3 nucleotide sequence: TGTGCCAGCAGCTCGGAGGGAACTAATGAAAAACTGTTTTTT.